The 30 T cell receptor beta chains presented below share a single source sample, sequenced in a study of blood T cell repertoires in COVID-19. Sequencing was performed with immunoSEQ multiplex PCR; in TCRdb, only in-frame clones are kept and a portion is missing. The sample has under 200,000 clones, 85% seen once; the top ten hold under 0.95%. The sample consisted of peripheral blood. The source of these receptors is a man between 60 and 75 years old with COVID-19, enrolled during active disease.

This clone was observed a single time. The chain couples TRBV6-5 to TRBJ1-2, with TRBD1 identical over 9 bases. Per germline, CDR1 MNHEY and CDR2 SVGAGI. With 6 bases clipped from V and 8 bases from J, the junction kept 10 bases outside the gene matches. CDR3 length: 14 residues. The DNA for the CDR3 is TGTGCCAGCAGGGGACAGGGTGTTTTCCGCGGCTACACCTTC. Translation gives CASRGQGVFRGYTF.

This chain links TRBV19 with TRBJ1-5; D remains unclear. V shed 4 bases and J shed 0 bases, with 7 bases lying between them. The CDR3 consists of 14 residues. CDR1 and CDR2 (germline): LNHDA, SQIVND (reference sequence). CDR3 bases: TGTGCCAGTAGTAACATATATAGCAATCAGCCCCAGCATTTT. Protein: CASSNIYSNQPQHF.

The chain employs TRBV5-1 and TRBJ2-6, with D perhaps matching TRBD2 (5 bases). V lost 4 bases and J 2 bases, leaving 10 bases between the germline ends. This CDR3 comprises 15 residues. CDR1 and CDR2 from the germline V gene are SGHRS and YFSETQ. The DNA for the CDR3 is TGCGCCAGCAGCCCCGGGGTGGCTGGGGCCAACGTCCTGACTTTC. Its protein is CASSPGVAGANVLTF.

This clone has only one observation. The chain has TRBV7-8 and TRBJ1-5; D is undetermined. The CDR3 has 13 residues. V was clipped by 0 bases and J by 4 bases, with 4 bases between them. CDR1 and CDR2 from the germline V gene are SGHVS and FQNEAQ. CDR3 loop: CASSLASNQPQHF. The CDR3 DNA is TGTGCCAGCAGCTTAGCGTCAAATCAGCCCCAGCATTTT.

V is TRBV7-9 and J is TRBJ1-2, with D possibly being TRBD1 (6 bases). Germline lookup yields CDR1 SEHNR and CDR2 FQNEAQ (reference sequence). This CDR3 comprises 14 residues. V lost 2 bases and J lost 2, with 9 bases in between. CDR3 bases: TGTGCCAGCAGCTTATCCACAGGGAACTATGGCTACACCTTC. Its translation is CASSLSTGNYGYTF.

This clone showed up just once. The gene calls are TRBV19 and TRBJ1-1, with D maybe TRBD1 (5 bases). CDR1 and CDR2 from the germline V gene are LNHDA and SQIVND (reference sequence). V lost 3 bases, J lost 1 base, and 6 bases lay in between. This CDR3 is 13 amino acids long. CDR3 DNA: TGTGCCAGTAGTATGGGGCCGAACACTGAAGCTTTCTTT. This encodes CASSMGPNTEAFF.

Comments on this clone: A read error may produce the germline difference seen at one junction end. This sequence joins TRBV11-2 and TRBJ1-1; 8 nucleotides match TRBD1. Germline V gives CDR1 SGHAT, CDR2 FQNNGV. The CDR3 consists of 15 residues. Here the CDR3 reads CASSVDPARGLGAFF. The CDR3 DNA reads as TGTGCCAGCAGCGTAGACCCCGCCAGGGGGCTTGGGGCTTTCTTT.

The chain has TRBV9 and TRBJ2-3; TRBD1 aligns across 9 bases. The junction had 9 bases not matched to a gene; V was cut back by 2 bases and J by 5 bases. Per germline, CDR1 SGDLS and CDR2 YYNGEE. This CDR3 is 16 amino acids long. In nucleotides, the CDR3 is TGTGCCAGCAGCGTGGAGACAGGGGGTTGGGTAGATACGCAGTATTTT. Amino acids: CASSVETGGWVDTQYF.

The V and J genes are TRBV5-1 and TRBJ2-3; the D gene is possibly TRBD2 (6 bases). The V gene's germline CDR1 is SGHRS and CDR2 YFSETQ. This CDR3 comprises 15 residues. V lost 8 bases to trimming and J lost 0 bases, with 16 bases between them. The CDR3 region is CASRSSGVSTDTQYF. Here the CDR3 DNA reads TGCGCCAGTCGGAGTAGCGGAGTCAGCACAGATACGCAGTATTTT. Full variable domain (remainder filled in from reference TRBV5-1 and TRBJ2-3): KAGVTQTPRYLIKTRGQQVTLSCSPISGHRSVSWYQQTPGQGLQFLFEYFSETQRNKGNFPGRFSGRQFSNSRSEMNVSTLELGDSALYLCASRSSGVSTDTQYFGPGTRLTVL.

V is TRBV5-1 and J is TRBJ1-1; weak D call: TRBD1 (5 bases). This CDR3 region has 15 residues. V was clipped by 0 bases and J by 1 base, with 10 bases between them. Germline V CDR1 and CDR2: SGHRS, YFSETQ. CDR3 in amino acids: CASSLVPGENTEAFF. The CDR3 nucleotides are TGCGCCAGCAGCTTGGTCCCGGGGGAGAACACTGAAGCTTTCTTT.

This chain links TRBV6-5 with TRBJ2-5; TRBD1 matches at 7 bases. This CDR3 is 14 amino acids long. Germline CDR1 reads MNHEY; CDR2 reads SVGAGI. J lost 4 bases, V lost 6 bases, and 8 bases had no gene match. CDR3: CASSQRDSLETQYF. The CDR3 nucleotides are TGTGCCAGCAGCCAACGGGACAGTTTAGAGACCCAGTACTTC.

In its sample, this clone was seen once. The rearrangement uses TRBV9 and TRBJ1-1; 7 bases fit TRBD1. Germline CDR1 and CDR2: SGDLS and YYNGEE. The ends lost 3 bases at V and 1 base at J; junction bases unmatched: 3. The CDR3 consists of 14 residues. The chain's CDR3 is CASSARQGNTEAFF. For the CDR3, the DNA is TGTGCCAGCAGCGCGCGACAGGGGAACACTGAAGCTTTCTTT.

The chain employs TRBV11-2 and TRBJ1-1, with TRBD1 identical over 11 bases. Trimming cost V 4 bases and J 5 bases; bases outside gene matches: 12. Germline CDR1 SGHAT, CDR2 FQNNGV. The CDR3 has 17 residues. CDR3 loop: CASSYTRDRGFWTEAFF. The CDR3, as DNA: TGTGCCAGCAGCTATACCCGGGACAGGGGGTTTTGGACTGAAGCTTTCTTT.

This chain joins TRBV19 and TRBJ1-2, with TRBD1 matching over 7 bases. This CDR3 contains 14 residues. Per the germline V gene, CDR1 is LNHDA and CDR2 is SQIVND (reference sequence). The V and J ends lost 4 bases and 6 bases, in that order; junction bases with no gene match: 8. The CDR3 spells CASSTPGQGDGYTF. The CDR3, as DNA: TGTGCCAGTAGTACCCCCGGGCAGGGGGATGGCTACACCTTC.

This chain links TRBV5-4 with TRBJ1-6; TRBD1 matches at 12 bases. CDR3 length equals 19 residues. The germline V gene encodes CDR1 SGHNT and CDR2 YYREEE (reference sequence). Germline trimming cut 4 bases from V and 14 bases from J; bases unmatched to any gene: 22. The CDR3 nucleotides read TGTGCCAGCAGCCCGGGGGGACAGGGGGCCCCTAGTTCTCTTCCAGCCCTCCACTTT. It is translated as CASSPGGQGAPSSLPALHF.

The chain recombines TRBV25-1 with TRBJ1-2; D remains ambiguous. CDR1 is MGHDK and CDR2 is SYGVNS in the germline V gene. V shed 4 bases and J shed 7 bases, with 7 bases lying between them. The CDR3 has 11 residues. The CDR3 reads CASSGTFGYTF. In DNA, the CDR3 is TGTGCCAGCAGTGGGACTTTTGGCTACACCTTC.

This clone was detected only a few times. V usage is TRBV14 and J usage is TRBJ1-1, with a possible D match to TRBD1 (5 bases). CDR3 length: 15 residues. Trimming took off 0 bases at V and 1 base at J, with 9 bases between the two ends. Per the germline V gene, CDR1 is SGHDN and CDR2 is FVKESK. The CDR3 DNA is TGTGCCAGCAGCCAAGACGGGACTTGGAACACTGAAGCTTTCTTT. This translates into CASSQDGTWNTEAFF.

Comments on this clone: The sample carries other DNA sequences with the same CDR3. The CDR3 reads CASSFGQGNTGELFF. As DNA, the CDR3 is TGCGCCAGCAGCTTTGGACAGGGCAACACCGGGGAGCTGTTTTTT. The V and J genes are TRBV5-1 and TRBJ2-2; 8 positions agree with TRBD1. The germline V gene has CDR1 SGHRS and CDR2 YFSETQ. The CDR3 has 15 residues. V lost 2 bases and J lost 2; bases outside the gene matches: 2.

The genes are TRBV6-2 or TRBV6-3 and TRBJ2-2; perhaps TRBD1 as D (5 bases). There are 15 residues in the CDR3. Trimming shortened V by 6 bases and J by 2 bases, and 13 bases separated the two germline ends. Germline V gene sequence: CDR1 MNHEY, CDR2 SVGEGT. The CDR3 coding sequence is TGTGCCAGCAGCCCCGCAGGGTTTAACACCGGGGAGCTGTTTTTT. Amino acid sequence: CASSPAGFNTGELFF.

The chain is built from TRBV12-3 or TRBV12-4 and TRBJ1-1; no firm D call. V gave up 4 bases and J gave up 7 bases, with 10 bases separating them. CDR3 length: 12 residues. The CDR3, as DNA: TGTGCCAGCAGTTCGCCTAGGCATGAAGCTTTCTTT. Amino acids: CASSSPRHEAFF.

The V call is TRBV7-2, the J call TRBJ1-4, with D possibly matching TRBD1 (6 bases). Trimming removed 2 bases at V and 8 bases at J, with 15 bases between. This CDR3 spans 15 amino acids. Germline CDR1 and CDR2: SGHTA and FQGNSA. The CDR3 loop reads CASSLPRGGGEKLFF. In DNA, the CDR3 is TGTGCCAGCAGCTTACCGCGGGGGGGCGGGGAAAAACTGTTTTTT.

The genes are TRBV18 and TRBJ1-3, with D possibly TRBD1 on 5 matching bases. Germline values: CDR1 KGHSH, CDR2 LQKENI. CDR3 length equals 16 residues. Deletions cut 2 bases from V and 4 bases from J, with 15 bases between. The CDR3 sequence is CASSPVSPTAGNTIYF. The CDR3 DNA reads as TGTGCCAGCTCACCAGTGTCTCCGACAGCCGGAAACACCATATATTTT.

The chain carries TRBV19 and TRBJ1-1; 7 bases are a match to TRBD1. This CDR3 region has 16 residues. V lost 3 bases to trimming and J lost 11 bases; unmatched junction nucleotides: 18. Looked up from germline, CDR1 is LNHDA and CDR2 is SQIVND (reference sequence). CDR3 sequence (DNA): TGTGCCAGTAGTATGAATACGCAGGGGGTTCGGAAAGTGGCTTTCTTT. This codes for CASSMNTQGVRKVAFF.

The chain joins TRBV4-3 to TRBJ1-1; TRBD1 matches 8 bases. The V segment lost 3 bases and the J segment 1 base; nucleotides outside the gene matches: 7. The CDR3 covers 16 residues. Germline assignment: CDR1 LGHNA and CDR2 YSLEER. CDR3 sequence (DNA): TGCGCCAGCAGCCAGTCCACCGGGACAGGGAACACTGAAGCTTTCTTT. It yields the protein CASSQSTGTGNTEAFF.

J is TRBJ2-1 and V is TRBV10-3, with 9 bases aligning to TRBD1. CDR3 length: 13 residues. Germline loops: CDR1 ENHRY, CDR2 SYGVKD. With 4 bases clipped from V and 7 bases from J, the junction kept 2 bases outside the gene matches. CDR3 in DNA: TGTGCCATCAGTGGGGACAGGGCTAATGAGCAGTTCTTC. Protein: CAISGDRANEQFF.

The CDR3 DNA follows: TGTGCCATCAGAGATACAGGGGATCGGGCTGAAGCTTTCTTT. Protein product: CAIRDTGDRAEAFF. This chain connects TRBV10-3 to TRBJ1-1; 7 bases map to TRBD1. J gave up 6 bases and V 6 bases, and 10 bases lay outside the gene matches. The CDR3 contains 14 residues. The germline gives CDR1 ENHRY, CDR2 SYGVKD.

The CDR3 is CASSPRDSGYTF. The DNA of the CDR3 is TGTGCCAGCAGCCCCAGGGATTCTGGCTACACCTTC. The chain carries TRBV11-2 and TRBJ1-2; TRBD1 is a possible D gene (5 bases). With 5 bases removed from V and 7 bases from J, the gap between germline ends came to 11 bases. Germline CDR1 reads SGHAT; CDR2 reads FQNNGV. The CDR3 loop spans 12 amino acids.

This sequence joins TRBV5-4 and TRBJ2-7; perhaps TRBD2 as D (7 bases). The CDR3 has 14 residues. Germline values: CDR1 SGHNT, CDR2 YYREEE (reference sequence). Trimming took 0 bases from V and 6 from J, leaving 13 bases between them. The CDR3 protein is CASSLGEGGREQYF. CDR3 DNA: TGTGCCAGCAGCTTGGGGGAGGGGGGGCGCGAGCAGTACTTC.

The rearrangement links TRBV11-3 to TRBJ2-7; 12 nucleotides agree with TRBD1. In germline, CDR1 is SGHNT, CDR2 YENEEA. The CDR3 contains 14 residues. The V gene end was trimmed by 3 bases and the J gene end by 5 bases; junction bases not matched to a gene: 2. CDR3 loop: CASSLGQGAHEQYF. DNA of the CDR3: TGTGCCAGCAGCTTGGGACAGGGGGCGCACGAGCAGTACTTC.

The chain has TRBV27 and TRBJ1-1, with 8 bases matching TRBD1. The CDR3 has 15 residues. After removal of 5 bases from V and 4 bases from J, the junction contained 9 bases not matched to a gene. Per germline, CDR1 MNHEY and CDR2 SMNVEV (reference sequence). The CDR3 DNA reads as TGTGCCAGCAGTCCCTGGGGACAGGTCGTCACTGAAGCTTTCTTT. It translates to CASSPWGQVVTEAFF.